A single sample gave rise to the 6 T cell receptor beta chains below, sequenced in a study of tumor-infiltrating lymphocytes in primary liver carcinoma. Joint extraction of RNA and DNA used about 17-31 mg of bulk tissue that was unsorted. Making TCR beta cDNA involved around 540 ng total RNA and a constant-region primer. Three nested multiplex PCR rounds, a slightly modified ARM-PCR method, built the TCR beta libraries. TRBV1-TRBV30 forward and Cbeta reverse primers drove the first two roughly 10-cycle rounds. TCRdb reprocessed the multiplex PCR reads with MiXCR, giving one entry per CDR3 protein. The table has about 44,000 distinct CDR3 sequences, 75% seen once. Sequencing input: tumor-adjacent normal liver tissue. Source of these receptors: a woman aged 30 to 39 with primary liver carcinoma and hepatitis B virus infection.

Regarding this clonotype: The germline gene is not matched at one end of the junction; a read error may be the cause. This chain connects TRBV6-2 or TRBV6-3 to TRBJ2-3, with D perhaps assigned TRBD1 or TRBD2 (5 bases each). The CDR3 covers 17 residues. Germline-derived CDR1 and CDR2 are MNHEY and SVGEGT. CDR3: CASSYEMRGLRGDTQYF. As DNA, the CDR3 is TGTGCCAGCAGTTACGAGATGCGCGGACTTAGGGGTGATACGCAATATTTT.

Note on this clonotype: At one end the junction does not follow the germline gene, possibly because of a read error. The chain carries TRBV7-9 and TRBJ2-2, with D possibly being TRBD2 (5 bases). CDR1 and CDR2 (germline): SEHNR, FQNEAQ (reference sequence). The CDR3 consists of 15 residues. CDR3 region: CASSFERANTGKLFF. CDR3 sequence (DNA): TGTGCGAGCAGCTTTGAACGTGCGAACACCGGGAAGCTGTTTTTT.

Concerning this clonotype itself: The junction and the germline gene differ at one end; a read error may be behind it. The CDR3 DNA sequence: TGTGCCAGCTGCTTAGCGTCCCGGGGCCAGACGAATGGCTACACCTTC. This gives the protein CASCLASRGQTNGYTF. The rearrangement joins TRBV7-9 to TRBJ1-2, with a tentative D call TRBD1 (5 bases). This CDR3 has 16 amino acids. The germline V gene has CDR1 SEHNR and CDR2 FQNEAQ (reference sequence).

With respect to this clonotype: Being one base from a much bigger clone, this may be a read error. The chain is built from TRBV7-9 and TRBJ2-1; 7 nucleotides line up with TRBD2. Per germline, CDR1 SEHNR and CDR2 FQNEAQ (reference sequence). The CDR3 has 18 residues. Trimming cost V 7 bases and J 3 bases; bases outside gene matches: 18. CDR3 sequence (DNA): TGTGCCAGCAACCCCCTCCGTGGGGCACTAGCGATCTACAATGAGCAGTTCTTC. This sequence encodes CASNPLRGALAIYNEQFF.

Details on this clonotype: The germline gene is not matched at one end of the junction; a read error may be the cause. The chain has TRBV5-6 and TRBJ2-2, with D possibly matching TRBD1 (5 bases). The CDR3 covers 15 residues. CDR1 is SGHDT and CDR2 is YYEEEE in the germline V gene. The CDR3, as DNA: TGTGCCGGCATCTTGGCACCCAGGGTCACCTGGGAGCTGTTTTTT. Its translation: CAGILAPRVTWELFF.

The gene calls are TRBV5-1 and TRBJ2-2, with D perhaps TRBD1 (6 bases). Germline V gene data show CDR1 as SGHRS and CDR2 as YFSETQ. The CDR3 has 13 amino acids. In DNA form, the CDR3 reads TGCGACAACAGCTACAGGGAAGCCGGGGAGCTGTTTTTT. Translation: CDNSYREAGELFF.